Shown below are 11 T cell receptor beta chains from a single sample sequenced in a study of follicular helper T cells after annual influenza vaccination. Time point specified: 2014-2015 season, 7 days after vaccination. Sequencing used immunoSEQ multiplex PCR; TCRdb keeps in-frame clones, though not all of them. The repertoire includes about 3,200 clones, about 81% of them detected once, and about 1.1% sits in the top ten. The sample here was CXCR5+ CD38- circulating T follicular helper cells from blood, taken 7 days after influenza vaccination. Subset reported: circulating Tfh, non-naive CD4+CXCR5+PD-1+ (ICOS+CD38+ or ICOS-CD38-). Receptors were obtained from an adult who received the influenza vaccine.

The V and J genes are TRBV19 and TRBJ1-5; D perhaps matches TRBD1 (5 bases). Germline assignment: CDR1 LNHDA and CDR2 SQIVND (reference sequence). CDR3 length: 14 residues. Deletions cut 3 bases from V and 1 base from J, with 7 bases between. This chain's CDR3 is CASSIWGSNQPQHF. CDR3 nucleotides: TGTGCCAGTAGTATTTGGGGGAGCAATCAGCCCCAGCATTTT.

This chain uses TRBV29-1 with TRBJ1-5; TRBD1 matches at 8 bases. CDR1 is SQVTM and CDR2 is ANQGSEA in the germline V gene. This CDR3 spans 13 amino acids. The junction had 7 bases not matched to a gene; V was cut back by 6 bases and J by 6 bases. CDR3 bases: TGCAGCGTAGCGTCAGGGGGCTCTCAGCCCCAGCATTTT. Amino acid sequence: CSVASGGSQPQHF.

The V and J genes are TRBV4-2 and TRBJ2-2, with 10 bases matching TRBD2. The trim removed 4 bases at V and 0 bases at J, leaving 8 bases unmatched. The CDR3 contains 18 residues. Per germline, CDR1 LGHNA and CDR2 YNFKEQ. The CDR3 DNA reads TGTGCCAGCAGCCGAGAGCTAGCGGGGGCATCGAACACCGGGGAGCTGTTTTTT. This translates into CASSRELAGASNTGELFF.

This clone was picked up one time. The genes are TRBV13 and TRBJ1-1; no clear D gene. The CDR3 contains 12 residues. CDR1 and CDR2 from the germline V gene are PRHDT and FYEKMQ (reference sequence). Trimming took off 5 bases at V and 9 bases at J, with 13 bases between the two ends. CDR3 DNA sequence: TGTGCCAGCAGCCCACGCCGGGAAAAAGCTTTCTTT. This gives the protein CASSPRREKAFF.

The CDR3 nucleotides are TGTGCCAGCAGCTTAGTTGCAGGGAGAATTACCTACGAGCAGTACTTC. It yields the protein CASSLVAGRITYEQYF. The chain recombines TRBV7-8 with TRBJ2-7; either TRBD1 or TRBD2 may fit D (5 bases each). The CDR3 length is 16 residues. Germline values: CDR1 SGHVS, CDR2 FQNEAQ. Trimming removed 1 base from V and 2 bases from J, with 15 bases in between.

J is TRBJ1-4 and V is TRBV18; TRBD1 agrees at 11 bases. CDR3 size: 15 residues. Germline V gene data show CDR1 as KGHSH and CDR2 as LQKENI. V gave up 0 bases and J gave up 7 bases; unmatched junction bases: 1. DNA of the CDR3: TGTGCCAGCTCACCACCCGGGACAGGGGGTGAAAAACTGTTTTTT. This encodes CASSPPGTGGEKLFF.

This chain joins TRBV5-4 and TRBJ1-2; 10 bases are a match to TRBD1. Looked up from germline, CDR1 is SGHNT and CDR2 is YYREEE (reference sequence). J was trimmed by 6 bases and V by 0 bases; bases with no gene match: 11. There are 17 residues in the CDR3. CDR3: CASSLGQGAPLGDGYTF. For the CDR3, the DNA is TGTGCCAGCAGCTTGGGACAGGGGGCTCCCTTAGGGGATGGCTACACCTTC.

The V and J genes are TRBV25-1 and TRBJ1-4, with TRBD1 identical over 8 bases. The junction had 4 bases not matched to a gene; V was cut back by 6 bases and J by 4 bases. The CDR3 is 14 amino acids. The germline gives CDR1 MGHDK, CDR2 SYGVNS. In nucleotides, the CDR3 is TGTGCCAGCAGGGACAGGGTTGGTAATGAAAAACTGTTTTTT. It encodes CASRDRVGNEKLFF.

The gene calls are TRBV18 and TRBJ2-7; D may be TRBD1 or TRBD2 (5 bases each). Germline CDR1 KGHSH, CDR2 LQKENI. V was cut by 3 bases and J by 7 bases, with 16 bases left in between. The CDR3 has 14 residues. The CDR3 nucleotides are TGTGCCAGCTCACCCGGGACCTATGGAAGAGAGCAGTACTTC. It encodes CASSPGTYGREQYF.

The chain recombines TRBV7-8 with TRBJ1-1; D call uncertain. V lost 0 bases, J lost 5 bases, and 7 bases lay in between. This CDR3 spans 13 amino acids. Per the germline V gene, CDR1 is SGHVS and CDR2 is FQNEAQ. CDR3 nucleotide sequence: TGTGCCAGCAGCTTAGCGGGGTATACTGAAGCTTTCTTT. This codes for CASSLAGYTEAFF.

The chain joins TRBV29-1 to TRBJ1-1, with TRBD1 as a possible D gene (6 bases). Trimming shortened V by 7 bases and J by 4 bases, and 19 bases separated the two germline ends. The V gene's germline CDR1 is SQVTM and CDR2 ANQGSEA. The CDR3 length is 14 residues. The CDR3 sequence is CSATTGRGGTEAFF. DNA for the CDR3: TGCAGCGCCACTACAGGGAGGGGGGGCACTGAAGCTTTCTTT.